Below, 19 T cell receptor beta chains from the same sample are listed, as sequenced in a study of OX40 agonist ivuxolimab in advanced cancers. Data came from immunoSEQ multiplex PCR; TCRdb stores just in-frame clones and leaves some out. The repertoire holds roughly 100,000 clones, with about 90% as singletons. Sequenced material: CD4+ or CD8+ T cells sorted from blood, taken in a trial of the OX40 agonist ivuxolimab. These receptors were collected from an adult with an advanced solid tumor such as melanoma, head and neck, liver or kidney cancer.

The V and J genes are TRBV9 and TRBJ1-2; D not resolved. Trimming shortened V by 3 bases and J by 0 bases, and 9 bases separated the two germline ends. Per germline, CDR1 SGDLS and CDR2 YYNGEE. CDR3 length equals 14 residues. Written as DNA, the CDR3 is TGTGCCAGCAGCGCAGATATTTCTAACTATGGCTACACCTTC. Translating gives CASSADISNYGYTF.

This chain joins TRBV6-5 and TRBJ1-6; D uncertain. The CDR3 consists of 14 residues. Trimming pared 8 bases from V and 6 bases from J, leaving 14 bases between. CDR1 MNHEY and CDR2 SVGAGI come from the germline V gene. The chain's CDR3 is CASVGPTLNSPLHF. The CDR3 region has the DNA TGTGCCAGCGTGGGCCCGACCCTTAATTCACCCCTCCACTTT.

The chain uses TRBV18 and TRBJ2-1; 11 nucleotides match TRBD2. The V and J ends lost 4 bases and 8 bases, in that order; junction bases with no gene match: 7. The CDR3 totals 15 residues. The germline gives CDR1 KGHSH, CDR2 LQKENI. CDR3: CASSLSGRGQDEQFF. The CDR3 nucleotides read TGTGCCAGCTCACTTAGCGGGAGGGGTCAGGATGAGCAGTTCTTC. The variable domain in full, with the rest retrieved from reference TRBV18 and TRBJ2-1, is NAGVMQNPRHLVRRRGQEARLRCSPMKGHSHVYWYRQLPEEGLKFMVYLQKENIIDESGMPKERFSAEFPKEGPSILRIQQVVRGDSAAYFCASSLSGRGQDEQFFGPGTRLTVL.

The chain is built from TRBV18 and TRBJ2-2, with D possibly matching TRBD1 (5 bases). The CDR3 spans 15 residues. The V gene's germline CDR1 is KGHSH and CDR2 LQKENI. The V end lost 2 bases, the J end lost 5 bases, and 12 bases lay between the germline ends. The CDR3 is CASSPAQGRTGELFF. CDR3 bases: TGTGCCAGCTCACCAGCGCAGGGTAGAACCGGGGAGCTGTTTTTT.

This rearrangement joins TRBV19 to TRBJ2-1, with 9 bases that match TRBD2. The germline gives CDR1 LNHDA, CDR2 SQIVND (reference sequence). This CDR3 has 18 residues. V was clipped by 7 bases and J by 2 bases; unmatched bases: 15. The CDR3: CASKRIYAGGRAYNEQFF. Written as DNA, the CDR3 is TGTGCCAGTAAAAGGATCTATGCCGGCGGGAGGGCCTACAATGAGCAGTTCTTC.

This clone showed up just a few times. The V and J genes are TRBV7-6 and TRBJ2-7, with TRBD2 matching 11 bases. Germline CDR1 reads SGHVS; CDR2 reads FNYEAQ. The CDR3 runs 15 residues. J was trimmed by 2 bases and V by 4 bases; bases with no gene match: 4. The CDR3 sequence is CASSSGLAGPYEQYF. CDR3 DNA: TGTGCCAGCAGCTCAGGACTAGCGGGTCCCTACGAGCAGTACTTC.

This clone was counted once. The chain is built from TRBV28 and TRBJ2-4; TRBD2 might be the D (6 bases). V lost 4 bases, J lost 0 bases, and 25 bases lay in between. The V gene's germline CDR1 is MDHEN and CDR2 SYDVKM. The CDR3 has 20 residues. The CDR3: CASSSRQHHSGPLAKNIQYF. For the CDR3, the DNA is TGTGCCAGCAGTTCTCGACAACATCATAGCGGACCACTAGCCAAAAACATTCAGTACTTC.

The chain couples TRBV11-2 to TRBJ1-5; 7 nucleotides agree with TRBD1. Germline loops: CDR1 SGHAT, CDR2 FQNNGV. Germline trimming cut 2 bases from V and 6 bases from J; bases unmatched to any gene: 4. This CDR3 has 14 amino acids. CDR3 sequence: CASSLNSGGQPQHF. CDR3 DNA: TGTGCCAGCAGCTTAAATTCAGGGGGTCAGCCCCAGCATTTT.

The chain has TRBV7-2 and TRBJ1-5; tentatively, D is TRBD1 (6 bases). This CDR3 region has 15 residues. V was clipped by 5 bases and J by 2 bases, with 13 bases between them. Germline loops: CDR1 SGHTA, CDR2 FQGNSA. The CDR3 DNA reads TGTGCCAGCAGCAAACAAGCAGGGGGCAATCAGCCCCAGCATTTT. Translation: CASSKQAGGNQPQHF.

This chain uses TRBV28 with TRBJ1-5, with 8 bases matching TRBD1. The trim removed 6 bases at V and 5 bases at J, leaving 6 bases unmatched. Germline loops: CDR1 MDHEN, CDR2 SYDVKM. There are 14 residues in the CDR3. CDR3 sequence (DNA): TGTGCCAGCAGGGGACAGGTTGGACATCAGCCCCAGCATTTT. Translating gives CASRGQVGHQPQHF.

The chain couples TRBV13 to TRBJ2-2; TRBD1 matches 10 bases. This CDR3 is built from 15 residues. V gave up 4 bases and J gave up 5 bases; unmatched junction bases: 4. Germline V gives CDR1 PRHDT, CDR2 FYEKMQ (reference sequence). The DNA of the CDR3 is TGTGCCAGCAGCTATGGACAGGGGGAAACCGGGGAGCTGTTTTTT. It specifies CASSYGQGETGELFF.

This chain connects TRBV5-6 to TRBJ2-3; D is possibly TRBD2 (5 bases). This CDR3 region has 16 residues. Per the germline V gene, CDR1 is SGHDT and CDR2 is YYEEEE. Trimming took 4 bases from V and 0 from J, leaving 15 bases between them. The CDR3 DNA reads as TGTGCCAGCAGCGGGTCGGGCGGGTCCAGCACAGATACGCAGTATTTT. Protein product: CASSGSGGSSTDTQYF.

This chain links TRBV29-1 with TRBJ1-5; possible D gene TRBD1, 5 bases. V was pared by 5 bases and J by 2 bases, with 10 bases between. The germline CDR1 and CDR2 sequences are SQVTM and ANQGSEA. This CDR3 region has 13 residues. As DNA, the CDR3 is TGCAGCGTTCGTGGGGCCGGCAATCAGCCCCAGCATTTT. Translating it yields CSVRGAGNQPQHF.

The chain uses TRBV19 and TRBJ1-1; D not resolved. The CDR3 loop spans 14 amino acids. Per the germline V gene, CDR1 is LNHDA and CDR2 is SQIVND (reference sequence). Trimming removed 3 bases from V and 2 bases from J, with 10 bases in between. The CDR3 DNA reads TGTGCCAGTAGTATTAAGGACTCAAACACTGAAGCTTTCTTT. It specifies CASSIKDSNTEAFF. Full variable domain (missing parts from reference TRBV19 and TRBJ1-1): DGGITQSPKYLFRKEGQNVTLSCEQNLNHDAMYWYRQDPGQGLRLIYYSQIVNDFQKGDIAEGYSVSREKKESFPLTVTSAQKNPTAFYLCASSIKDSNTEAFFGQGTRLTVV.

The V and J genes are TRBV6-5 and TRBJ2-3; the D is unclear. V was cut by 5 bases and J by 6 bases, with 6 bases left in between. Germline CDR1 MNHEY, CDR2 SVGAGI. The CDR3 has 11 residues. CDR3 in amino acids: CASSVGDTQYF. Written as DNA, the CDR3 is TGTGCCAGCAGTGTCGGGGATACGCAGTATTTT.

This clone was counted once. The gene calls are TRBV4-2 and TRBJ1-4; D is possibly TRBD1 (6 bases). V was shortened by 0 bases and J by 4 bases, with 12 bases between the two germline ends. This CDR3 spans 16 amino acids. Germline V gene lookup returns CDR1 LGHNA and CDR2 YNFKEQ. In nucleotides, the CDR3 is TGTGCCAGCAGCCAAGAACTCGGACAGCGTAATGAAAAACTGTTTTTT. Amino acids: CASSQELGQRNEKLFF.

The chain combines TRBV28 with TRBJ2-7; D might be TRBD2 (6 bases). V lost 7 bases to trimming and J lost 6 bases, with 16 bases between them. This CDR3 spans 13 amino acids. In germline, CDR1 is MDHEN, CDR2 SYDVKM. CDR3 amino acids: CASMDNGRGEQYF. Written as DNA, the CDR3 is TGTGCCAGCATGGACAACGGGAGAGGCGAGCAGTACTTC.

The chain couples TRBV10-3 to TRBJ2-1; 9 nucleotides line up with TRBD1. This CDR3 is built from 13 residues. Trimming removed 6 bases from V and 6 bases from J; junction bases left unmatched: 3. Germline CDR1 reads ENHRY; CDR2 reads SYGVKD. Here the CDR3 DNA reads TGTGCCATCAGAGGGACAGGGCTCAATGAGCAGTTCTTC. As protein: CAIRGTGLNEQFF.

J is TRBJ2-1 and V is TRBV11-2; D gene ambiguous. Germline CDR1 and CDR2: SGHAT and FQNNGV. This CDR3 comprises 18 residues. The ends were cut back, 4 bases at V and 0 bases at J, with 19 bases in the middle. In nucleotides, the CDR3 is TGTGCCAGCAGCTCCTACAAAGGATCTTCAAGCTCCTACAATGAGCAGTTCTTC. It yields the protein CASSSYKGSSSSYNEQFF.